Listed here are 28 T cell receptor beta chains from one sample, sequenced in a study of early T cells in non-severe SARS-CoV-2 infection. TCRdb recomputed calls from the 5' RACE reads with MiXCR, one row per CDR3 protein. Counted here are under 85,000 distinct CDR3 sequences, roughly 14% occurring once; the ten biggest clones make up around 3.6%. The sequenced sample was whole blood, obtained at baseline. These receptors were obtained from an adult who was a healthcare worker with PCR-confirmed SARS-CoV-2 infection or an uninfected control (not recorded which).

The V and J genes are TRBV6-5 and TRBJ2-2, with D maybe TRBD2 (5 bases). Trimming pared 6 bases from V and 9 bases from J, leaving 20 bases between. From germline, CDR1 is MNHEY and CDR2 SVGAGI. There are 15 residues in the CDR3. This CDR3 reads CASRSGHSGERELFF. Written as DNA, the CDR3 is TGTGCCAGCAGGAGCGGCCACTCCGGAGAGAGGGAGCTGTTTTTT.

This clonotype showed up just a few times. The rearrangement uses TRBV18 and TRBJ2-2; a possible D gene is TRBD1 (5 bases). V was shortened by 4 bases and J by 6 bases, with 9 bases between the two germline ends. This CDR3 contains 13 residues. Germline V gene lookup returns CDR1 KGHSH and CDR2 LQKENI. The chain's CDR3 is CASSQGMSGELFF. Written as DNA, the CDR3 is TGTGCCAGCTCACAGGGGATGTCCGGGGAGCTGTTTTTT.

This clonotype was found many times. The rearrangement links TRBV12-3 or TRBV12-4 to TRBJ1-5, with 11 nucleotides matching TRBD1. With 4 bases clipped from V and 7 bases from J, the junction kept 6 bases outside the gene matches. This CDR3 is 15 amino acids long. The CDR3 nucleotides are TGTGCCAGCAGTTCCCCGGACAGGGGGCGGCAGCCCCAGCATTTT. Translating it yields CASSSPDRGRQPQHF.

The rearrangement joins TRBV2 to TRBJ2-1; 12 bases fit TRBD2. In germline, CDR1 is SNHLY, CDR2 FYNNEI. V lost 7 bases to trimming and J lost 5 bases; unmatched junction nucleotides: 6. This CDR3 contains 15 residues. The CDR3 loop reads CASKGTSGYNNEQFF. CDR3 nucleotides: TGTGCCAGCAAAGGGACTAGCGGGTATAACAATGAGCAGTTCTTC.

This clonotype was recorded a few times. The chain carries TRBV19 and TRBJ1-5, with 9 bases identical to TRBD1. The CDR3 has 13 amino acids. CDR1 and CDR2 from the germline V gene are LNHDA and SQIVND (reference sequence). The V and J ends lost 4 bases and 6 bases, in that order; junction bases with no gene match: 1. The CDR3 DNA is TGTGCCAGTAGTAGGGACAGGGTTCAGCCCCAGCATTTT. Translation: CASSRDRVQPQHF.

The rearrangement links TRBV20-1 to TRBJ1-6, with D uncertain. The germline V gene has CDR1 DFQATT and CDR2 SNEGSKA (reference sequence). V lost 1 base to trimming and J lost 0 bases, with 10 bases between them. The CDR3 covers 16 residues. CDR3 sequence (DNA): TGCAGTGCTAGAGGCCCGAAGAGCTCCTATAATTCACCCCTCCACTTT. It encodes CSARGPKSSYNSPLHF.

In this sample, this clonotype turned up a few times. The chain combines TRBV20-1 with TRBJ1-4; no definite D call. CDR1 and CDR2 from the germline V gene are DFQATT and SNEGSKA (reference sequence). This CDR3 is built from 16 residues. The V and J ends lost 3 bases and 0 bases respectively, with 14 bases between them. The CDR3 DNA reads as TGCAGTGCTAGTGTCCGGACCCTTGCAACTAATGAAAAACTGTTTTTT. It encodes CSASVRTLATNEKLFF.

This clonotype was counted between two and nine times. V and J are TRBV7-9 and TRBJ2-3, with a possible D match to TRBD1 (5 bases). The CDR3 is 16 amino acids. Between the trimmed V and J ends, which lost 4 bases and 0 bases, there was a span of 14 bases. From germline, CDR1 is SEHNR and CDR2 FQNEAQ (reference sequence). The CDR3 is CASSSTVISSTDTQYF. The CDR3 DNA follows: TGTGCCAGCAGCTCGACAGTAATTTCTAGCACAGATACGCAGTATTTT.

This clonotype was detected only a few times. This CDR3 reads CSATRDHHEQYF. CDR3 nucleotide sequence: TGCAGTGCTACCCGAGATCATCACGAGCAGTACTTC. This rearrangement joins TRBV20-1 to TRBJ2-7; D unclear. This CDR3 spans 12 amino acids. V was trimmed by 4 bases and J by 5 bases, leaving 12 bases between them. Germline-derived CDR1 and CDR2 are DFQATT and SNEGSKA (reference sequence).

Concerning this clonotype itself: One end of the junction does not line up with germline, which may come from a read error. This chain uses TRBV5-1 with TRBJ2-7; 7 positions agree with TRBD1. The CDR3 is 14 residues long. CDR1 is SGHRS and CDR2 is YFSETQ in the germline V gene. In DNA, the CDR3 is TGCGCCGGCAGCTTGGAAGGACAGGTCTACGAGCAGTACTTC. Translated, it gives CAGSLEGQVYEQYF.

This clonotype is large. The rearrangement links TRBV9 to TRBJ2-7; 9 bases match TRBD1. Germline V gene sequence: CDR1 SGDLS, CDR2 YYNGEE. This CDR3 contains 14 residues. V lost 2 bases to trimming and J lost 6 bases; unmatched junction nucleotides: 6. The CDR3 loop reads CASSVRTGVSEQYF. The CDR3, as DNA: TGTGCCAGCAGCGTGCGGACAGGGGTGTCCGAGCAGTACTTC.

This clonotype appeared a few times. The chain uses TRBV2 and TRBJ1-1; tentative D call: TRBD1 (6 bases). Trimming stripped 5 bases from V and 5 bases from J, with 15 bases between. Germline-derived CDR1 and CDR2 are SNHLY and FYNNEI. The CDR3 loop spans 14 amino acids. The CDR3 sequence is CASSLLAGETEAFF. In DNA form, the CDR3 reads TGTGCCAGCAGTCTTCTCGCAGGGGAAACTGAAGCTTTCTTT.

This clonotype was counted between two and nine times. The chain employs TRBV24-1 and TRBJ1-5; possibly TRBD1 for D (5 bases). V lost 3 bases and J lost 1, with 9 bases in between. The CDR3 sequence is 15 residues long. The V gene's germline CDR1 is KGHDR and CDR2 SFDVKD. The CDR3 coding sequence is TGTGCCACCAGTGATCAGGGAGGCAGCAATCAGCCCCAGCATTTT. This codes for CATSDQGGSNQPQHF.

This clonotype was seen more than once but under ten times. The CDR3 region has the DNA TGCAGCGTTGAGAAGGCCTCCGGGACAGTGAACACCGGGGAGCTGTTTTTT. Translated, it gives CSVEKASGTVNTGELFF. The chain carries TRBV29-1 and TRBJ2-2, with 7 positions matching TRBD1. This CDR3 spans 17 amino acids. Trimming at V came to 3 bases and at J to 1 base, leaving 11 bases not matched to a gene. Germline assignment: CDR1 SQVTM and CDR2 ANQGSEA.

The chain joins TRBV7-2 to TRBJ2-7; D is uncertain. Trimming pared 2 bases from V and 4 bases from J, leaving 15 bases between. Germline V lookup: CDR1 SGHTA, CDR2 FQGNSA. This CDR3 has 15 residues. The CDR3 is CASSLRSDFFYEQYF. The CDR3 coding sequence is TGTGCCAGCAGCTTAAGGTCCGACTTCTTTTACGAGCAGTACTTC.

The table lists this clonotype with a few counts. The chain joins TRBV27 to TRBJ2-3; D may be TRBD2 (6 bases). The germline gives CDR1 MNHEY, CDR2 SMNVEV (reference sequence). CDR3 size: 14 residues. The ends were cut back, 10 bases at V and 1 base at J, with 15 bases in the middle. This chain's CDR3 is CAISPGLRTDTQYF. The CDR3 DNA follows: TGTGCCATTTCCCCGGGACTCCGCACAGATACGCAGTATTTT.

This clonotype turned up a few times. J is TRBJ1-2 and V is TRBV24-1; D call uncertain. The CDR3 sequence is 13 residues long. The ends were cut back, 3 bases at V and 8 bases at J, with 12 bases in the middle. Germline-derived CDR1 and CDR2 are KGHDR and SFDVKD. The CDR3 region has the DNA TGTGCCACCAGTGATCCCTACAGAGACGGCTACACCTTC. Translating gives CATSDPYRDGYTF.

V and J are TRBV27 and TRBJ2-3; D is uncertain. Trimming left V 3 bases short and J 3 bases short, with 19 bases between. Germline V gene sequence: CDR1 MNHEY, CDR2 SMNVEV (reference sequence). This CDR3 contains 17 residues. The CDR3 DNA reads as TGTGCCAGCAGTTTCCGGATGGACCCCTCAGTAACAGATACGCAGTATTTT. Translation: CASSFRMDPSVTDTQYF.

The chain employs TRBV7-6 and TRBJ2-1; 13 bases line up with TRBD2. This CDR3 comprises 16 residues. The V segment lost 4 bases and the J segment 3 bases; nucleotides outside the gene matches: 3. The germline gives CDR1 SGHVS, CDR2 FNYEAQ. This chain's CDR3 is CASSSRLAGGYNEQFF. For the CDR3, the DNA is TGTGCCAGCAGCTCCCGACTAGCGGGAGGCTACAATGAGCAGTTCTTC. Combining the CDR3 with reference TRBV7-6 and TRBJ2-1 gives the whole variable domain GAGVSQSPRYKVTKRGQDVALRCDPISGHVSLYWYRQALGQGPEFLTYFNYEAQQDKSGLPNDRFSAERPEGSISTLTIQRTEQRDSAMYRCASSSRLAGGYNEQFFGPGTRLTVL.

The CDR3 nucleotides are TGTGCCAGCAGCCCCTCCTTCGGAGAGCAGTACTTC. Its protein is CASSPSFGEQYF. The J gene is TRBJ2-7, the V gene TRBV7-2, with D unresolved. The V end was cut by 5 bases, the J end by 7 bases, with 12 bases between. CDR1 and CDR2 (germline): SGHTA, FQGNSA. The CDR3 has 12 residues. The entire variable domain, with the rest obtained from reference TRBV7-2 and TRBJ2-7, is as follows: GAGVSQSPSNKVTEKGKDVELRCDPISGHTALYWYRQSLGQGLEFLIYFQGNSAPDKSGLPSDRFSAERTGGSVSTLTIQRTQQEDSAVYLCASSPSFGEQYFGPGTRLTVT.

The chain uses TRBV12-3 or TRBV12-4 and TRBJ2-3; 8 bases map to TRBD2. This CDR3 is built from 14 residues. J was trimmed by 2 bases and V by 3 bases; bases with no gene match: 1. The CDR3 DNA reads TGTGCCAGCAGTTTCGGGGGGGCCACAGATACGCAGTATTTT. This codes for CASSFGGATDTQYF.

A few counts support this clonotype. The chain uses TRBV3-1 and TRBJ2-7, with 10 positions matching TRBD2. The trim removed 4 bases at V and 6 bases at J, leaving 12 bases unmatched. The V gene's germline CDR1 is LGHDT and CDR2 YNNKEL (reference sequence). This CDR3 has 16 residues. The CDR3, as DNA: TGTGCCAGCAGCCGGTCAGCGGGGGGGACTACGTTCGAGCAGTACTTC. Residues: CASSRSAGGTTFEQYF.

V and J are TRBV10-1 and TRBJ2-5, with 7 bases lining up with TRBD2. CDR1 WNHNN and CDR2 SYGVQD come from the germline V gene (reference sequence). With V trimmed by 2 bases and J by 6 bases, 6 bases remained unmatched. CDR3 size: 14 residues. CDR3 DNA sequence: TGCGCCAGCAGTGAGACCCGCGGGAGTAAGACCCAGTACTTC. Amino acid sequence: CASSETRGSKTQYF.

V usage is TRBV10-3 and J usage is TRBJ2-7; no reliable D call. The CDR3 runs to 14 residues. Germline V gene sequence: CDR1 ENHRY, CDR2 SYGVKD. Trimming cost V 6 bases and J 3 bases, with 15 bases left between them. CDR3 residues: CAIRPPGENYEQYF. The CDR3 region has the DNA TGTGCCATCAGACCTCCGGGCGAGAACTACGAGCAGTACTTC.

Only a few counts were recorded for this clonotype. CDR3 in amino acids: CASSALGLSSYEQYF. The CDR3 DNA follows: TGTGCCAGCAGCGCCCTAGGGCTGAGCTCCTACGAGCAGTACTTC. J is TRBJ2-7 and V is TRBV7-8; D gene uncertain. Germline values: CDR1 SGHVS, CDR2 FQNEAQ. The CDR3 covers 15 residues. V dropped 5 bases and J dropped 0 bases, with 14 bases sitting between them.

The chain couples TRBV12-3 or TRBV12-4 to TRBJ1-5; D may be TRBD1 (5 bases). Trimming stripped 5 bases from V and 2 bases from J, with 13 bases between. CDR3 length: 15 residues. CDR3 sequence (DNA): TGTGCCAGCAGTCACAGCACGGGGGGCAATCAGCCCCAGCATTTT. Translating gives CASSHSTGGNQPQHF.

The J gene is TRBJ1-6, the V gene TRBV3-1, with 7 bases matching TRBD1. The J segment lost 7 bases and the V segment lost 1 base, leaving 7 bases of the junction unmatched. The CDR3 has 16 residues. The germline V gene has CDR1 LGHDT and CDR2 YNNKEL (reference sequence). The CDR3: CASSQATGARNSPLHF. The CDR3 nucleotides read TGTGCCAGCAGCCAAGCCACAGGGGCTCGAAATTCACCCCTCCACTTT.

The rearrangement links TRBV7-9 to TRBJ1-5; D is unclear. The CDR3 sequence is 14 residues long. Trimming cost V 3 bases and J 4 bases, with 10 bases left between them. Germline assignment: CDR1 SEHNR and CDR2 FQNEAQ (reference sequence). In nucleotides, the CDR3 is TGTGCCAGCAGCTTCGACGGGAGAAATCAGCCCCAGCATTTT. This gives the protein CASSFDGRNQPQHF.